In its sample, the clone carrying this T cell receptor beta chain was seen a few times. This sample is part of a study of T-cell reconstitution after alpha-beta-depleted transplantation in children. As it was prepared, the TCRbeta library received unique molecular identifiers. Each CDR3 protein is one row after TCRdb ran MiXCR on the PCR reads. The data contain some 550,000 distinct CDR3 sequences, approximately 16% of them singletons. V lost 6 bases, J lost 3 bases, and 12 bases lay in between. The CDR3 consists of 14 residues. Germline values: CDR1 MGHDK, CDR2 SYGVNS. The rearrangement joins TRBV25-1 to TRBJ1-5, with no clear D. The TCR originated in a human donor who donated a stem cell graft to a child with acute lymphoblastic leukemia. This material consisted of PBMCs from the stem cell graft donor, taken from the stem cell graft. CDR3 in amino acids: CASSVLGNNQPQHF. DNA for the CDR3: TGTGCCAGCAGCGTGTTAGGGAACAATCAGCCCCAGCATTTT. Full variable domain (rest looked up from reference TRBV25-1 and TRBJ1-5): EADIYQTPRYLVIGTGKKITLECSQTMGHDKMYWYQQDPGMELHLIHYSYGVNSTEKGDLSSESTVSRIRTEHFPLTLESARPSHTSQYLCASSVLGNNQPQHFGDGTRLSIL.